The sequence of this T cell receptor (beta chain) was determined in a study of PD-1 blockade in classical Hodgkin lymphoma. This clone was recorded once. Time point indicated: cycle 4 day 1 (C4D1), after 5 to 7 weeks of nivolumab. No patient escaped relapse after autologous stem cell transplantation, and brentuximab vedotin exposure varied. Profiled with immunoSEQ multiplex PCR; TCRdb holds only in-frame clones, not every one. The repertoire holds around 92,000 clones, 83% seen once, with about a sixth in the top ten. The source is a human donor with classical Hodgkin lymphoma. The sample here was peripheral blood mononuclear cells (PBMCs), taken before the fourth cycle of nivolumab.

The CDR3 DNA reads as TGTGCCAGCAGGGGCTGGGACAGGGAGGCCCCTGAAGTGGTT. Its protein is CASRGWDREAPEVV. The V gene is TRBV28, the J gene TRBJ2-7, with TRBD1 matching over 9 bases. The CDR3 is 14 residues long. Germline V gene sequence: CDR1 MDHEN, CDR2 SYDVKM.